Sequencing of this TCR beta chain was carried out in a study of response to subunit inactivated influenza vaccine. The study, taken as a whole, reports: That few new T cells are recruited by each seasonal influenza vaccination was the authors' suggestion.

One entry per CDR3 protein results from TCRdb running MiXCR on the RT-PCR reads. This repertoire shows 650,000 to 700,000 distinct CDR3 sequences, more than 15% found once; its top ten account for approximately 10%. This clonotype has only a few counts. Its specificity is unknown. The CDR3 is 14 amino acids. The V segment lost 5 bases and the J segment 2 bases; nucleotides outside the gene matches: 1. Germline V gives CDR1 SNHLY, CDR2 FYNNEI. This receptor was obtained from a man aged 45 to 65 who received an inactivated influenza vaccine. The source was PBMCs from blood, collected 12 days after vaccination. This chain joins TRBV2 and TRBJ1-1; TRBD1 agrees at 11 bases. The DNA for the CDR3 is TGTGCCAGCAGTTGGACAGGGGGCAACACTGAAGCTTTCTTT. Translated, it gives CASSWTGGNTEAFF.